This T cell receptor beta chain was recovered during a study of human T cells and chemical hapten exposure. Study-wide background: TCR yields per sample varied, mainly owing to small pooled library volume differences. Regarding the study as a whole: TCRs at high frequency, those above 1 in 1000, did not change with DPC sensitization.

Whole blood that had not been fractionated was the source of extracted total RNA. This clonotype was seen ten or more times. Its matching antigen is unknown. Trimming removed 5 bases from V and 0 bases from J, with 16 bases in between. This CDR3 is 16 amino acids long. Germline V CDR1 and CDR2: SEHNR, FQNEAQ (reference sequence). Individual cDNA molecules had unique molecular identifiers attached to them by the library. In the authors' methods: Sample TCR counts, which ranged from roughly 20,000 to 690,600, had a median of approximately 95,000. Via MiXCR, TCRdb re-called the 5' RACE reads, giving one row per CDR3 protein. TCRdb, rather than the study authors, made the V and J calls. The sample contains about 81,000 distinct CDR3 sequences, approximately 7.7% of which appear only once.

The chain employs TRBV7-9 and TRBJ2-5; TRBD1 is a possible D gene (6 bases). The receptor was isolated from a male donor in good health. The CDR3 DNA follows: TGTGCCAGCAGCCCACGACAGGACACGGACCAAGAGACCCAGTACTTC. Its protein product is CASSPRQDTDQETQYF.